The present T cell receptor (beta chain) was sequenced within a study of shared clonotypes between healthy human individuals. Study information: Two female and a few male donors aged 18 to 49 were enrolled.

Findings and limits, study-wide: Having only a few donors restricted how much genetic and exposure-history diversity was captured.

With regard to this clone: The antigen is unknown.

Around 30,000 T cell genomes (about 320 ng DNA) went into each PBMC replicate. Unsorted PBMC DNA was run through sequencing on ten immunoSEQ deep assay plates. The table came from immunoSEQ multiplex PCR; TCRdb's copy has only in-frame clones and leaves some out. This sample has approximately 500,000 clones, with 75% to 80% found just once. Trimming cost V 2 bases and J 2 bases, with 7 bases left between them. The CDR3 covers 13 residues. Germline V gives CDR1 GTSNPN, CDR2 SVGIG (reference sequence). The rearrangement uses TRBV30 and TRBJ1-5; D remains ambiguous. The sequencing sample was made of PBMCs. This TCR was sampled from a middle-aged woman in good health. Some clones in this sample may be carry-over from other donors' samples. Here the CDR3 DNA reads TGTGCCTGGAGTCTCGGGGGCAATCAGCCCCAGCATTTT. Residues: CAWSLGGNQPQHF.